This TCR beta chain appears in the sequencing data of a study of shared clonotypes between healthy human individuals. Study-level findings and limits: Collection of samples was limited to blood; tissue repertoires likely differ. Large depth notwithstanding, sorted-subset sequencing proved incomplete by rarefaction.

CD45RO-negative CD8 cells positively selected for CCR7 made up the naive population, which excluded terminally differentiated effector memory CD45RA+ cells. None of the donors, who were healthy HIV-negative adults, had recently had acute infections or vaccinations. Sequenced by immunoSEQ multiplex PCR; TCRdb stores in-frame clones only, minus some. The repertoire holds about 2.1 million clones, with approximately 92% as singletons. There are a few counts of this clone. Its specificity is not known. At the DNA level, this CDR3 is encoded by other sequences in the same sample as well. The TCR was taken from a man aged 18 to 30 in good health. Some clones in this sample may be carry-over from other donors' samples. Sequenced sample: naive CD8+ T cells from PBMCs.

The CDR3 spells CASSLAFALGGTQYF. CDR3 coding DNA: TGTGCCAGCAGCTTAGCATTCGCCCTAGGAGGGACCCAGTACTTC. The V and J genes are TRBV7-9 and TRBJ2-5, with D perhaps TRBD2 (5 bases). The germline V and J ends were trimmed by 0 bases and 7 bases, with 15 bases remaining between them. This CDR3 has 15 residues. Germline loops: CDR1 SEHNR, CDR2 FQNEAQ (reference sequence).